The present TCR beta chain was sequenced within a study of blood T cell repertoires in COVID-19. Study-wide background: From the United States, Italy and Spain came samples of acute and convalescent COVID-19. T cells, B-cell-depleted T cells, or PBMCs provided the cDNA or gDNA that served as material.

In the source study's methods: Amplification from reference gene primers served as the basis for estimated nucleated cell counts. TCRdb keeps only in-frame clones here, not all; method: immunoSEQ multiplex PCR. V and J calls and clone size follow that table, whereas D and trimming were derived from the DNA. Among some 250,000 clones listed, about 80% were seen once. CDR1 and CDR2 from the germline V gene are SGHDT and YYEEEE. V dropped 2 bases and J dropped 8 bases, with 10 bases sitting between them. This CDR3 comprises 13 residues. This rearrangement joins TRBV5-6 to TRBJ1-4; possible D gene TRBD1, 6 bases. The sample was peripheral blood. The sequence was collected from a man aged 30 to 45 who had recovered from COVID-19. The CDR3 region has the DNA TGTGCCAGCAGCTTTACAGGGCGCGAAAAACTGTTTTTT. Its protein product is CASSFTGREKLFF.